The 5 T cell receptor beta chains below were found in one sample sequenced in a study of T cell responses to AZD1222 COVID-19 vaccine. Data came from immunoSEQ multiplex PCR; TCRdb stores just in-frame clones and leaves some out. The sample consists of fewer than 120,000 clones, approximately 90% of them appearing once. The sequenced sample was peripheral blood, obtained on day 0 of AZD1222 vaccination. The receptors shown here come from an adult in good health.

CDR3 nucleotide sequence: TGTGCCAGCAGCTTAGAGGGGGCAGGGCGGTACGAGCAGTACTTC. Encoded protein: CASSLEGAGRYEQYF. The rearrangement links TRBV13 to TRBJ2-7; 7 nucleotides align to TRBD1. This CDR3 has 15 amino acids. CDR1 PRHDT and CDR2 FYEKMQ come from the germline V gene (reference sequence). Trimming cost V 1 base and J 4 bases; bases outside gene matches: 7.

The chain recombines TRBV10-3 with TRBJ1-1, with D unresolved. CDR1 and CDR2 from the germline V gene are ENHRY and SYGVKD. The CDR3 is 12 amino acids. Trimming pared 3 bases from V and 1 base from J, leaving 3 bases between. This CDR3 is CAISDKNTEAFF. In DNA form, the CDR3 reads TGTGCCATCAGTGACAAGAACACTGAAGCTTTCTTT.

A word on this clone: Other DNA sequences in the same sample also yield this CDR3. The gene calls are TRBV19 and TRBJ1-1; D is unclear. CDR3 length: 11 amino acids. Trimming cost V 2 bases and J 6 bases, with 4 bases left between them. CDR1 and CDR2 (germline): LNHDA, SQIVND (reference sequence). CDR3 sequence reads: CASSIRAEAFF. As DNA, the CDR3 is TGTGCCAGTAGTATAAGGGCTGAAGCTTTCTTT.

The V and J genes are TRBV6-5 and TRBJ1-2; D is ambiguous. Trimming removed 4 bases at V and 2 bases at J, with 8 bases between. Germline values: CDR1 MNHEY, CDR2 SVGAGI. The CDR3 contains 13 residues. The CDR3: CASSWGRNYGYTF. CDR3 DNA: TGTGCCAGCAGTTGGGGAAGAAACTATGGCTACACCTTC.

This clone has just a few counts. The gene calls are TRBV28 and TRBJ2-2, with 9 bases lining up with TRBD1. Germline CDR1 reads MDHEN; CDR2 reads SYDVKM. V dropped 5 bases and J dropped 0; count of bases not matched to a gene: 1. The CDR3 sequence is 15 residues long. The CDR3: CASSRQGANTGELFF. Here the CDR3 DNA reads TGTGCCAGCAGTCGACAGGGGGCGAACACCGGGGAGCTGTTTTTT. The full variable domain, completed using reference TRBV28 and TRBJ2-2, is DVKVTQSSRYLVKRTGEKVFLECVQDMDHENMFWYRQDPGLGLRLIYFSYDVKMKEKGDIPEGYSVSREKKERFSLILESASTNQTSMYLCASSRQGANTGELFFGEGSRLTVL.